Presented here are 28 T cell receptor beta chains from one specimen sequenced in a study of technical replicates of blood from a handful of donors. Sequencing was performed with immunoSEQ multiplex PCR; in TCRdb, only in-frame clones are kept and a portion is missing. Among around 80,000 clones, 98% were seen once, and the ten largest hold over 0.2%. Sequencing was carried out using T cells isolated from PBMCs. The receptors derive from a human donor in good health.

This chain links TRBV9 with TRBJ2-1, with 9 positions matching TRBD2. Germline CDR1 and CDR2: SGDLS and YYNGEE. V was clipped by 3 bases and J by 8 bases; unmatched bases: 9. The CDR3 is 15 residues long. The CDR3 DNA follows: TGTGCCAGCAGCGAAAAGCGGGAGGTTGCCCATGAGCAGTTCTTC. This encodes CASSEKREVAHEQFF.

The chain combines TRBV6-5 with TRBJ2-1, with 8 bases that match TRBD2. Germline V CDR1 and CDR2: MNHEY, SVGAGI. V dropped 5 bases and J dropped 4; count of bases not matched to a gene: 4. The CDR3 consists of 14 residues. The CDR3 region is CASSPLAEYNEQFF. Here the CDR3 DNA reads TGTGCCAGCAGTCCACTAGCGGAGTACAATGAGCAGTTCTTC.

The V and J genes are TRBV19 and TRBJ2-7; TRBD1 matches 8 bases. This CDR3 comprises 15 residues. The germline gives CDR1 LNHDA, CDR2 SQIVND (reference sequence). Trimming removed 2 bases from V and 6 bases from J; junction bases left unmatched: 9. The CDR3 loop is CASSIQSGQGFEQYF. The DNA for the CDR3 is TGTGCCAGTAGTATACAATCCGGACAGGGCTTCGAGCAGTACTTC.

The rearrangement joins TRBV7-3 to TRBJ2-7, with D maybe TRBD1 (5 bases). Germline assignment: CDR1 SGHTA and CDR2 FQGTGA. The CDR3 covers 15 residues. V gave up 5 bases and J gave up 1 base, with 15 bases separating them. CDR3: CASSIVGARSYEQYF. In DNA, the CDR3 is TGTGCCAGCAGCATAGTAGGGGCGCGATCCTACGAGCAGTACTTC. The full variable domain, with the rest looked up from reference TRBV7-3 and TRBJ2-7, is GAGVSQTPSNKVTEKGKYVELRCDPISGHTALYWYRQSLGQGPEFLIYFQGTGAADDSGLPNDRFFAVRPEGSVSTLKIQRTERGDSAVYLCASSIVGARSYEQYFGPGTRLTVT.

V gene TRBV7-9 combines with J gene TRBJ2-5; 8 positions agree with TRBD2. The CDR3 is 15 amino acids. Germline lookup yields CDR1 SEHNR and CDR2 FQNEAQ (reference sequence). V dropped 5 bases and J dropped 3; count of bases not matched to a gene: 8. In DNA, the CDR3 is TGTGCCAGCAGCCCGGGACTAGGGTTCAAAGAGACCCAGTACTTC. The encoded protein is CASSPGLGFKETQYF.

The chain carries TRBV7-9 and TRBJ2-7, with D unclear. Per germline, CDR1 SEHNR and CDR2 FQNEAQ (reference sequence). V was pared by 2 bases and J by 3 bases, with 5 bases between. This CDR3 region has 12 residues. CDR3 residues: CASSLPIYEQYF. The CDR3 region has the DNA TGTGCCAGCAGCTTACCCATCTACGAGCAGTACTTC.

This chain connects TRBV6-6 to TRBJ1-2; D is perhaps TRBD1 (6 bases). Trimming removed 5 bases at V and 3 bases at J, with 16 bases between. The CDR3 is 15 residues long. CDR1 MNHNY and CDR2 SVGAGI come from the germline V gene (reference sequence). The CDR3 DNA sequence: TGTGCCAGCAGTCCCAGAGAACAGGGTTACTATGGCTACACCTTC. Translation: CASSPREQGYYGYTF.

The gene calls are TRBV27 and TRBJ2-3, with TRBD2 matching 7 bases. Germline V gene lookup returns CDR1 MNHEY and CDR2 SMNVEV (reference sequence). CDR3 size: 16 residues. Trimming cost V 7 bases and J 5 bases; bases outside gene matches: 15. The CDR3 DNA sequence: TGTGCCAGCAAAGTCGGGCTAGCGAGCGGGGAAGATACGCAGTATTTT. Its translation: CASKVGLASGEDTQYF.

The genes are TRBV6-5 and TRBJ2-3, with TRBD2 matching 9 bases. CDR1 MNHEY and CDR2 SVGAGI come from the germline V gene. Trimming at V came to 0 bases and at J to 6 bases, leaving 7 bases not matched to a gene. CDR3 length: 16 amino acids. The CDR3 protein is CASSYSASGILDTQYF. CDR3 sequence (DNA): TGTGCCAGCAGTTACTCGGCTAGCGGGATACTTGATACGCAGTATTTT.

This clone was observed once. The CDR3 DNA sequence: TGTGCCAGTAGTACAGAAAGACTAGCGGGCTTCGCGAACACCGGGGAGCTGTTTTTT. Encoded protein: CASSTERLAGFANTGELFF. The chain recombines TRBV19 with TRBJ2-2; 10 bases are shared with TRBD2. The CDR3 is 19 residues long. Germline V gives CDR1 LNHDA, CDR2 SQIVND (reference sequence). The J segment lost 0 bases and the V segment lost 4 bases, leaving 11 bases of the junction unmatched. Full variable domain (missing parts from reference TRBV19 and TRBJ2-2): DGGITQSPKYLFRKEGQNVTLSCEQNLNHDAMYWYRQDPGQGLRLIYYSQIVNDFQKGDIAEGYSVSREKKESFPLTVTSAQKNPTAFYLCASSTERLAGFANTGELFFGEGSRLTVL.

This chain links TRBV30 with TRBJ2-7; 7 bases match TRBD2. The CDR3 consists of 14 residues. Germline CDR1 GTSNPN, CDR2 SVGIG (reference sequence). The trim removed 1 base at V and 6 bases at J, leaving 9 bases unmatched. CDR3 sequence reads: CAWSAGLEVGEQYF. In DNA, the CDR3 is TGTGCCTGGAGTGCCGGACTAGAGGTCGGCGAGCAGTACTTC.

This chain's CDR3 is CASSLASGKTDTQYF. The CDR3 DNA follows: TGCGCCAGCAGCTTGGCTAGCGGGAAAACAGATACGCAGTATTTT. This chain links TRBV5-1 with TRBJ2-3; 9 bases line up with TRBD2. This CDR3 comprises 15 residues. Trimming cost V 0 bases and J 3 bases; bases outside gene matches: 2. CDR1 is SGHRS and CDR2 is YFSETQ in the germline V gene.

The chain couples TRBV28 to TRBJ2-2; tentative D call: TRBD1 (6 bases). This CDR3 contains 15 residues. The germline V and J ends were trimmed by 1 base and 5 bases, with 11 bases remaining between them. Germline CDR1 reads MDHEN; CDR2 reads SYDVKM. CDR3 nucleotide sequence: TGTGCCAGCAGTTTATACCGGGACACTACCGGGGAGCTGTTTTTT. Translated, it gives CASSLYRDTTGELFF. The variable domain in full, completed from reference TRBV28 and TRBJ2-2, reads DVKVTQSSRYLVKRTGEKVFLECVQDMDHENMFWYRQDPGLGLRLIYFSYDVKMKEKGDIPEGYSVSREKKERFSLILESASTNQTSMYLCASSLYRDTTGELFFGEGSRLTVL.

This chain connects TRBV29-1 to TRBJ2-5; 7 positions match TRBD1. There are 15 residues in the CDR3. CDR1 is SQVTM and CDR2 is ANQGSEA in the germline V gene. Germline trimming cut 4 bases from V and 5 bases from J; bases unmatched to any gene: 13. CDR3 nucleotides: TGCAGCGTTGGGGGATCAACAGGGGAAAAGGAGACCCAGTACTTC. Translated, it gives CSVGGSTGEKETQYF.

V usage is TRBV27 and J usage is TRBJ1-3; possibly TRBD1 for D (5 bases). V was shortened by 6 bases and J by 7 bases, with 22 bases between the two germline ends. CDR1 is MNHEY and CDR2 is SMNVEV in the germline V gene (reference sequence). The CDR3 contains 16 residues. The CDR3 spells CASSPRRDRFWNTIYF. CDR3 in DNA: TGTGCCAGCAGCCCACGGAGGGACCGTTTTTGGAACACCATATATTTT.

J is TRBJ1-1 and V is TRBV4-1; D unclear. Germline V gene sequence: CDR1 MGHRA, CDR2 YSYEKL. The germline V and J ends were trimmed by 0 bases and 4 bases, with 18 bases remaining between them. The CDR3 covers 17 residues. CDR3 protein: CASSQDPGRYLVTEAFF. CDR3 nucleotides: TGCGCCAGCAGCCAAGATCCCGGGAGGTATCTGGTCACTGAAGCTTTCTTT.

The gene calls are TRBV27 and TRBJ2-3; D remains unclear. CDR1 and CDR2 (germline): MNHEY, SMNVEV (reference sequence). The CDR3 runs 14 residues. Trimming left V 0 bases short and J 1 base short, with 5 bases between. The CDR3 here is CASSLSGGTDTQYF. The CDR3, as DNA: TGTGCCAGCAGTTTATCGGGCGGCACAGATACGCAGTATTTT.

The chain combines TRBV6-5 with TRBJ1-1, with 9 bases aligning to TRBD1. The CDR3 extends over 14 amino acids. V lost 6 bases and J lost 4; bases outside the gene matches: 6. Germline loops: CDR1 MNHEY, CDR2 SVGAGI. CDR3 sequence: CASSPGQGSTEAFF. The CDR3 nucleotides are TGTGCCAGCAGCCCTGGACAGGGGTCCACTGAAGCTTTCTTT.

The chain couples TRBV7-9 to TRBJ1-6, with unresolved D. The V end lost 1 base, the J end lost 8 bases, and 6 bases lay between the germline ends. The CDR3 contains 13 residues. Germline loops: CDR1 SEHNR, CDR2 FQNEAQ (reference sequence). CDR3 sequence: CASSLVPDSPLHF. The CDR3 DNA sequence: TGTGCCAGCAGCTTAGTTCCAGATTCACCCCTCCACTTT.

The chain links TRBV19 to TRBJ1-1, with a possible D match to TRBD1 (5 bases). Germline values: CDR1 LNHDA, CDR2 SQIVND (reference sequence). The CDR3 consists of 16 residues. V was trimmed by 3 bases and J by 2 bases, leaving 16 bases between them. CDR3 in amino acids: CASSIGFREGNTEAFF. The CDR3 nucleotides are TGTGCCAGTAGTATCGGTTTCAGGGAGGGAAACACTGAAGCTTTCTTT.

The rearrangement uses TRBV28 and TRBJ2-3; weak D call: TRBD2 (5 bases). The CDR3 runs to 12 residues. The ends were cut back, 6 bases at V and 7 bases at J, with 11 bases in the middle. Germline CDR1 reads MDHEN; CDR2 reads SYDVKM. CDR3: CASRWTDYTQYF. Here the CDR3 DNA reads TGTGCCAGCAGGTGGACTGACTATACGCAGTATTTT. The full variable domain, in which reference TRBV28 and TRBJ2-3 provide the parts outside the CDR3, is DVKVTQSSRYLVKRTGEKVFLECVQDMDHENMFWYRQDPGLGLRLIYFSYDVKMKEKGDIPEGYSVSREKKERFSLILESASTNQTSMYLCASRWTDYTQYFGPGTRLTVL.

The rearrangement uses TRBV5-4 and TRBJ2-5; D is perhaps TRBD2 (5 bases). Germline assignment: CDR1 SGHNT and CDR2 YYREEE (reference sequence). The CDR3 contains 14 residues. V was clipped by 3 bases and J by 5 bases, with 14 bases between them. CDR3 sequence (DNA): TGTGCCAGCAGCTCGGACGGAGGATTGGAGACCCAGTACTTC. It is translated as CASSSDGGLETQYF.

The chain is built from TRBV4-1 and TRBJ2-7; 8 bases map to TRBD2. Germline-derived CDR1 and CDR2 are MGHRA and YSYEKL. The length of the CDR3 is 15 residues. The ends lost 1 base at V and 2 bases at J; junction bases unmatched: 4. The CDR3 loop reads CASSQGLAGAYEQYF. The CDR3 nucleotides read TGCGCCAGCAGCCAAGGCCTAGCGGGCGCCTACGAGCAGTACTTC.

The chain carries TRBV6-1 and TRBJ1-5; perhaps TRBD1 as D (6 bases). CDR1 MNHNS and CDR2 SASEGT come from the germline V gene. V shed 3 bases and J shed 0 bases, with 15 bases lying between them. The CDR3 spans 17 residues. CDR3: CASSDGGGVYSNQPQHF. The CDR3 DNA reads TGTGCCAGCAGTGACGGAGGGGGGGTTTATAGCAATCAGCCCCAGCATTTT.

The chain has TRBV6-1 and TRBJ2-5; D call uncertain. There are 18 residues in the CDR3. The V gene's germline CDR1 is MNHNS and CDR2 SASEGT. Trimming stripped 2 bases from V and 4 bases from J, with 23 bases between. In nucleotides, the CDR3 is TGTGCCAGCAGTGAAACCGACTTTTTTCGGCTAGTGGGAGAGACCCAGTACTTC. Translating gives CASSETDFFRLVGETQYF.

V usage is TRBV4-1 and J usage is TRBJ2-1, with 8 positions matching TRBD1. The length of the CDR3 is 13 residues. CDR1 and CDR2 from the germline V gene are MGHRA and YSYEKL. Germline trimming cut 4 bases from V and 9 bases from J; bases unmatched to any gene: 5. CDR3 nucleotide sequence: TGCGCCAGCAGCCGACAGGGGTCGGGTGAGCAGTTCTTC. It codes for CASSRQGSGEQFF.

The chain carries TRBV30 and TRBJ1-1; 8 bases are shared with TRBD1. Germline CDR1 GTSNPN, CDR2 SVGIG (reference sequence). J lost 0 bases, V lost 5 bases, and 11 bases had no gene match. The CDR3 contains 16 residues. CDR3 nucleotides: TGTGCCTGGGACAGGGGCCGGTTATACATGAACACTGAAGCTTTCTTT. Its protein is CAWDRGRLYMNTEAFF.

The rearrangement uses TRBV27 and TRBJ2-2; 12 positions agree with TRBD2. V lost 5 bases to trimming and J lost 3 bases; unmatched junction nucleotides: 4. CDR3 length: 16 amino acids. In germline, CDR1 is MNHEY, CDR2 SMNVEV (reference sequence). The CDR3 region has the DNA TGTGCCAGCAGTCCCCGGACTAGCGGGGACACCGGGGAGCTGTTTTTT. It translates to CASSPRTSGDTGELFF.